This T cell receptor beta chain was sequenced in a study of blood T cell repertoires in COVID-19. Study-wide context: The United States, Italy and Spain provided the acute and convalescent COVID-19 samples.

Looked up from germline, CDR1 is GTSNPN and CDR2 is SVGIG (reference sequence). The CDR3 spans 18 residues. V shed 3 bases, J shed 4 bases, and the junction held 16 bases outside the gene matches. The data were produced by immunoSEQ multiplex PCR, yet TCRdb's version contains in-frame clones alone and is incomplete. The sample records 350,000 to 400,000 clones, 86% being singletons. Sequencing was performed on peripheral blood. The origin of this receptor is a woman aged 55-69 years with COVID-19, enrolled during active disease. The chain has TRBV30 and TRBJ2-2; 8 bases fit TRBD2. This chain's CDR3 is CAWRLPPRGGPSTGELFF. The CDR3 DNA is TGTGCCTGGAGACTACCCCCACGGGGGGGCCCCAGCACCGGGGAGCTGTTTTTT.